What follows are 4 T cell receptor beta chains derived from one specimen sequenced in a study of graft-versus-host responses after intestinal transplantation. These receptors have no identified antigens. Sequencing was performed with immunoSEQ multiplex PCR; in TCRdb, only in-frame clones are kept and a portion is missing. Of about 110,000 clones listed, approximately 92% are singletons. The sample consisted of unstimulated CD8+ T cells sorted from spleen or lymph node cells, taken before intestinal transplant. The receptor set was obtained from a human donor who received an intestinal transplant.

V gene TRBV27 combines with J gene TRBJ2-7; D perhaps matches TRBD2 (7 bases). Germline lookup yields CDR1 MNHEY and CDR2 SMNVEV (reference sequence). V gave up 3 bases and J gave up 4 bases, with 19 bases separating them. The CDR3 consists of 16 residues. CDR3 bases: TGTGCCAGCAGTTTTTCCAGGGGAGGGGCATTATACGAGCAGTACTTC. Encoded protein: CASSFSRGGALYEQYF.

The genes are TRBV7-9 and TRBJ2-1, with 9 bases lining up with TRBD2. The CDR3 is 18 amino acids. The V gene's germline CDR1 is SEHNR and CDR2 FQNEAQ (reference sequence). J lost 8 bases, V lost 3 bases, and 17 bases had no gene match. The CDR3 DNA reads TGTGCCAGCAGCTTGGGGCCCGGACTAGCGACTATAAGGGATGAGCAGTTCTTC. Its translation is CASSLGPGLATIRDEQFF.

This sequence joins TRBV5-6 and TRBJ2-1; D call uncertain. Germline lookup yields CDR1 SGHDT and CDR2 YYEEEE. V shed 3 bases and J shed 2 bases, with 12 bases lying between them. CDR3 length: 15 residues. This chain's CDR3 is CASSYNMVTYNEQFF. CDR3 DNA sequence: TGTGCCAGCAGCTATAATATGGTGACCTACAATGAGCAGTTCTTC.

The chain carries TRBV4-2 and TRBJ2-3; D might be TRBD2 (5 bases). The CDR3 has 15 amino acids. CDR1 is LGHNA, CDR2 YNFKEQ, per germline. V was clipped by 4 bases and J by 0 bases, with 11 bases between them. The CDR3 protein is CASSPEAASTDTQYF. The CDR3 nucleotides read TGTGCCAGCAGCCCGGAGGCGGCTAGCACAGATACGCAGTATTTT.